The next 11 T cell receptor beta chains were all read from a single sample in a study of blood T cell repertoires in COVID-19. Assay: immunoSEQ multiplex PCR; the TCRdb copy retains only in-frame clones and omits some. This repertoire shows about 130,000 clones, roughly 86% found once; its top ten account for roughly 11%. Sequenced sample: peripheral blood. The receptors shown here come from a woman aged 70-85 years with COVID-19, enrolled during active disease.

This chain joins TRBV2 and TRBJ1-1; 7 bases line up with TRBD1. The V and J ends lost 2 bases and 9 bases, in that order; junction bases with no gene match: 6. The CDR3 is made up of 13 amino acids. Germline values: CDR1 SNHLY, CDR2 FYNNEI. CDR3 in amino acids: CASSESVQGKAFF. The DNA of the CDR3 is TGTGCCAGCAGTGAATCGGTACAGGGGAAAGCTTTCTTT.

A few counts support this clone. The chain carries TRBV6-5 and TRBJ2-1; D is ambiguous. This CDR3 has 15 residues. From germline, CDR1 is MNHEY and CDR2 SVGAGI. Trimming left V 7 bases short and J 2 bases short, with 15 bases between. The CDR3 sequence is CASTLRSAAYNEQFF. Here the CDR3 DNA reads TGTGCCAGCACTCTTCGGAGCGCCGCCTACAATGAGCAGTTCTTC.

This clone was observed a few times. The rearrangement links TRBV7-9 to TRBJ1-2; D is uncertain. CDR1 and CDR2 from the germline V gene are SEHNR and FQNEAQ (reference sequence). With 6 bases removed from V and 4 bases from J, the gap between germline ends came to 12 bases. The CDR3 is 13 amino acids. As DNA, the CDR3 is TGTGCCAGCAGTCCCACGAACATCTATGGCTACACCTTC. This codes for CASSPTNIYGYTF.

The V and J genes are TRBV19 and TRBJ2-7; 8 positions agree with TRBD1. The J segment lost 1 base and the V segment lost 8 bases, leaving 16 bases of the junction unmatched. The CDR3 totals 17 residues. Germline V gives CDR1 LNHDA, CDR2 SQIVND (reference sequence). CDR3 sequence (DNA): TGTGCCAGTGTGGGCAGGGGGCGCACCCAACAGTCCTACGAGCAGTACTTC. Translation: CASVGRGRTQQSYEQYF.

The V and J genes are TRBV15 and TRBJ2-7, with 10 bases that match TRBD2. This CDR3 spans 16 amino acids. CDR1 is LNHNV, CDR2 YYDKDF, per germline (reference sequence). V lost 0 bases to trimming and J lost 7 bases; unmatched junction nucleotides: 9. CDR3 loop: CATSRDRLAGGREQYF. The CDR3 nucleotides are TGTGCCACCAGCAGAGATCGTTTAGCGGGGGGCAGGGAGCAGTACTTC.

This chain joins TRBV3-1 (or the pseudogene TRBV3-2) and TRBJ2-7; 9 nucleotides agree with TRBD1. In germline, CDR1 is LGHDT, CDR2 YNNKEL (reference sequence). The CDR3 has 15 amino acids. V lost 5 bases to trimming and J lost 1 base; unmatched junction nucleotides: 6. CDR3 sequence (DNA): TGTGCCAGCAGCACCCGGGACAGGGTATCCTACGAGCAGTACTTC. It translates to CASSTRDRVSYEQYF.

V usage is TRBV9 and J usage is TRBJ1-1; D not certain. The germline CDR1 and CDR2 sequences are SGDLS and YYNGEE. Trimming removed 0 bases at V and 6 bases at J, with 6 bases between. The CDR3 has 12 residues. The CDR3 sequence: CASSVVGAEAFF. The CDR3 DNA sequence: TGTGCCAGCAGCGTAGTGGGAGCTGAAGCTTTCTTT. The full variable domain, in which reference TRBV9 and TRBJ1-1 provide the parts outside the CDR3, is DSGVTQTPKHLITATGQRVTLRCSPRSGDLSVYWYQQSLDQGLQFLIQYYNGEERAKGNILERFSAQQFPDLHSELNLSSLELGDSALYFCASSVVGAEAFFGQGTRLTVV.

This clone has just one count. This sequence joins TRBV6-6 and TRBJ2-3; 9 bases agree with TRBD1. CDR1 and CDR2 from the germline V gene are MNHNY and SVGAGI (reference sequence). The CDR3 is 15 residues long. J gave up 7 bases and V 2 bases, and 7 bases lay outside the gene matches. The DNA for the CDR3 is TGTGCCAGCAGTTACGGGACAGGGTTAGCCTATACGCAGTATTTT. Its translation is CASSYGTGLAYTQYF.

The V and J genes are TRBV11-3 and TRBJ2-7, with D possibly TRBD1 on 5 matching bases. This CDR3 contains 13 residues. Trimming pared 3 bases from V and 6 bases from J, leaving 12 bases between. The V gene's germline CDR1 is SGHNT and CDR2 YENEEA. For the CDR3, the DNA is TGTGCCAGCAGCTTTACCCAGGGTTCCGAGCAGTACTTC. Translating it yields CASSFTQGSEQYF.

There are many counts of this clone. CDR3 sequence (DNA): TGTGCCAGCAGCTTGTCCAGGGTAGTAGAGACCCAGTACTTC. This sequence encodes CASSLSRVVETQYF. The rearrangement links TRBV5-5 to TRBJ2-5; D perhaps matches TRBD1 (5 bases). The V end lost 1 base, the J end lost 4 bases, and 11 bases lay between the germline ends. Germline V gene lookup returns CDR1 SGHKS and CDR2 YYEKEE (reference sequence). The CDR3 covers 14 residues.

The CDR3, as DNA: TGTGCCAGCTCAAACAGGGAAGCCTATGGCTACACCTTC. The encoded protein is CASSNREAYGYTF. The chain combines TRBV18 with TRBJ1-2; tentative D call: TRBD1 (6 bases). The V gene's germline CDR1 is KGHSH and CDR2 LQKENI. Trimming stripped 5 bases from V and 4 bases from J, with 11 bases between. The CDR3 is 13 residues long.